This passage covers 16 T cell receptor beta chains from one sample sequenced in a study of vaccination and CD4 T cells after COVID-19. What these receptors recognize is not known. Treatment given: roughly ten-day PBMC culture with coronavirus spike peptide pools or control peptides (ViraFEST assay). The assay that was used to sequence DNA from cultured CD4+ T cells was the Oncomine TCR Beta short-read assay. TCRdb reanalysed the PCR reads using MiXCR and keeps one entry per CDR3 protein. Of about 10,000 distinct CDR3 sequences detected, 35% to 50% appear once; the ten largest clones hold over 30%. The sequencing sample was made of CD4+ T cells from blood, cultured in vitro. The receptors originated from a human donor who had recovered from COVID-19.

This clonotype has more than one count but fewer than ten. The rearrangement uses TRBV20-1 and TRBJ2-4; a weak D match, TRBD1 (6 bases). There are 13 residues in the CDR3. Trimming took off 2 bases at V and 5 bases at J, with 10 bases between the two ends. Looked up from germline, CDR1 is DFQATT and CDR2 is SNEGSKA (reference sequence). Written as DNA, the CDR3 is TGCAGTGCTAGACCGGGACACCAAAACATTCAGTACTTC. Its protein product is CSARPGHQNIQYF.

The chain combines TRBV20-1 with TRBJ1-5; TRBD1 matches 7 bases. Germline V gene lookup returns CDR1 DFQATT and CDR2 SNEGSKA (reference sequence). The CDR3 has 13 amino acids. Trimming removed 5 bases from V and 5 bases from J; junction bases left unmatched: 6. The CDR3 reads CSALSGGDQPQHF. The DNA of the CDR3 is TGCAGTGCTCTGTCAGGGGGGGATCAGCCCCAGCATTTT.

The genes are TRBV11-3 and TRBJ2-1; TRBD2 is a possible D gene (6 bases). Germline loops: CDR1 SGHNT, CDR2 YENEEA. With 5 bases removed from V and 3 bases from J, the gap between germline ends came to 11 bases. The CDR3 covers 14 residues. The chain's CDR3 is CASSRGTHYNEQFF. In DNA, the CDR3 is TGTGCCAGCAGCCGCGGGACCCACTACAATGAGCAGTTCTTC.

The chain joins TRBV7-6 to TRBJ2-5, with D perhaps TRBD2 (5 bases). The CDR3 spans 15 residues. Germline V gene lookup returns CDR1 SGHVS and CDR2 FNYEAQ. V was shortened by 6 bases and J by 3 bases, with 17 bases between the two germline ends. CDR3 residues: CASSSPEPGKETQYF. The CDR3 DNA reads TGTGCCAGCAGTTCACCCGAACCGGGGAAAGAGACCCAGTACTTC.

The gene calls are TRBV20-1 and TRBJ2-2; D remains ambiguous. Trimming removed 3 bases at V and 2 bases at J, with 16 bases between. The V gene's germline CDR1 is DFQATT and CDR2 SNEGSKA (reference sequence). The CDR3 is 16 residues long. The CDR3 protein is CSARSPRSPNTGELFF. CDR3 DNA sequence: TGCAGTGCTAGGTCCCCCAGGTCCCCTAACACCGGGGAGCTGTTTTTT.

The V call is TRBV6-1, the J call TRBJ1-3; the D is unclear. V lost 10 bases and J 4 bases, leaving 14 bases between the germline ends. The CDR3 has 13 amino acids. Germline V lookup: CDR1 MNHNS, CDR2 SASEGT. The DNA of the CDR3 is TGTGCCACCTCAGGCCGGTACGGAAACACCATATATTTT. Translation gives CATSGRYGNTIYF.

This clonotype was observed a few times. The gene calls are TRBV6-2 or TRBV6-3 and TRBJ1-5; maybe TRBD1 (5 bases). The V and J ends lost 4 bases and 9 bases respectively, with 13 bases between them. Germline V gene lookup returns CDR1 MNHEY and CDR2 SVGEGT. The CDR3 has 13 amino acids. The CDR3 region has the DNA TGTGCCAGCAGTTCAGGGTATGGCCGGCCCCAGCATTTT. As protein: CASSSGYGRPQHF.

CDR3 loop: CASSLDLLTVYQETQYF. CDR3 nucleotides: TGTGCCAGCAGCTTAGATCTTTTGACAGTATATCAAGAGACCCAGTACTTC. The chain combines TRBV11-2 with TRBJ2-5; tentative D call: TRBD1 (5 bases). Trimming took 0 bases from V and 2 from J, leaving 16 bases between them. The CDR3 loop spans 17 amino acids. The germline V gene encodes CDR1 SGHAT and CDR2 FQNNGV.

A word on this clonotype: At one of its ends the junction is not consistent with the germline gene, which may arise from a read error. The chain uses TRBV6-1 and TRBJ1-6, with D possibly TRBD1 on 6 matching bases. CDR1 is MNHNS, CDR2 SASEGT, per germline. This CDR3 region has 15 residues. CDR3 in DNA: TGTGCCAGCATTGAACAGGGAACTAGGAAATCACCCCTCCACTTT. Residues: CASIEQGTRKSPLHF.

V gene TRBV19 combines with J gene TRBJ1-4; D is possibly TRBD1 (5 bases). CDR3 length: 16 amino acids. The germline V gene encodes CDR1 LNHDA and CDR2 SQIVND (reference sequence). Trimming shortened V by 3 bases and J by 1 base, and 12 bases separated the two germline ends. The CDR3 loop reads CASSIRQGGTNEKLFF. DNA of the CDR3: TGTGCCAGTAGTATCAGGCAGGGCGGAACTAATGAAAAACTGTTTTTT. Drawing the rest from reference TRBV19 and TRBJ1-4, the complete variable domain is DGGITQSPKYLFRKEGQNVTLSCEQNLNHDAMYWYRQDPGQGLRLIYYSQIVNDFQKGDIAEGYSVSREKKESFPLTVTSAQKNPTAFYLCASSIRQGGTNEKLFFGSGTQLSVL.

The J gene is TRBJ1-1, the V gene TRBV10-2; D is uncertain. The CDR3 runs to 14 residues. CDR1 and CDR2 from the germline V gene are WSHSY and SAAADI. V was pared by 7 bases and J by 0 bases, with 12 bases between. The DNA of the CDR3 is TGCGCCAGCAATTTAGGGTTAATGAACACTGAAGCTTTCTTT. This codes for CASNLGLMNTEAFF.

This clonotype was picked up a small number of times. This chain connects TRBV2 to TRBJ2-7; D gene uncertain. Trimming removed 4 bases from V and 3 bases from J, with 4 bases in between. Germline lookup yields CDR1 SNHLY and CDR2 FYNNEI. The CDR3 sequence is 11 residues long. The CDR3 nucleotides read TGTGCCAGCAGTGTACTCTACGAGCAGTACTTC. Amino acid sequence: CASSVLYEQYF. Filled out from reference TRBV2 and TRBJ2-7, the complete variable domain reads EPEVTQTPSHQVTQMGQEVILRCVPISNHLYFYWYRQILGQKVEFLVSFYNNEISEKSEIFDDQFSVERPDGSNFTLKIRSTKLEDSAMYFCASSVLYEQYFGPGTRLTVT.

The chain uses TRBV2 and TRBJ2-7, with D possibly being TRBD1 (5 bases). The CDR3 is made up of 14 amino acids. Trimming stripped 7 bases from V and 0 bases from J, with 13 bases between. Germline lookup yields CDR1 SNHLY and CDR2 FYNNEI. For the CDR3, the DNA is TGTGCCAGCACTACAGGAATCAGCTCCTACGAGCAGTACTTC. Its translation is CASTTGISSYEQYF. The full variable domain, completed using reference TRBV2 and TRBJ2-7, is EPEVTQTPSHQVTQMGQEVILRCVPISNHLYFYWYRQILGQKVEFLVSFYNNEISEKSEIFDDQFSVERPDGSNFTLKIRSTKLEDSAMYFCASTTGISSYEQYFGPGTRLTVT.

There are a few counts of this clonotype. The V and J genes are TRBV12-3 or TRBV12-4 and TRBJ1-1; a weak D match, TRBD1 (5 bases). The V gene lost 6 bases and the J gene lost 2 bases, with 13 bases spanning the gap. The CDR3 is 14 amino acids. The CDR3 loop reads CASSYMGGNTEAFF. The CDR3 coding sequence is TGTGCCAGCAGCTACATGGGGGGAAACACTGAAGCTTTCTTT.

The chain is built from TRBV7-8 and TRBJ2-7, with a possible D match to TRBD1 (6 bases). Trimming removed 4 bases from V and 3 bases from J, with 19 bases in between. Germline V gene lookup returns CDR1 SGHVS and CDR2 FQNEAQ. The CDR3 is 16 residues long. CDR3 residues: CASSSTPGTTFYEQYF. Here the CDR3 DNA reads TGTGCCAGCAGCTCAACTCCCGGGACAACGTTCTACGAGCAGTACTTC.

This clonotype was detected a few times. The chain recombines TRBV20-1 with TRBJ2-3, with D possibly TRBD2 on 6 matching bases. Trimming removed 5 bases from V and 2 bases from J, with 20 bases in between. The CDR3 length is 16 residues. The germline gives CDR1 DFQATT, CDR2 SNEGSKA (reference sequence). In nucleotides, the CDR3 is TGCAGTGCTCCACCCGGGGGTATCTCTTACACAGATACGCAGTATTTT. It codes for CSAPPGGISYTDTQYF.